Each of the 3 T cell receptor delta chains below was sequenced from the same sample in a study of gamma-delta chains in newborns, infants, children. TCRdb called clones anew from the reads with CATT. The data show roughly 2,500 delta-chain clones, approximately 1% seen once. Material: blood. Receptors were obtained from a child who was a newborn, infant or young child, either healthy, febrile or measles-vaccinated (not recorded which).

Note on this clone: The protein recorded in TCRdb matches a much larger clone and deviates from this DNA's translation at residue 8, suggesting a read error; the protein here is obtained by translating the DNA. The chain employs TRDV2 and TRDJ3; 8 nucleotides match TRDD3. The CDR3 loop spans 18 amino acids. With V trimmed by 3 bases and J by 0 bases, 6 bases remained unmatched. Germline V lookup: CDR1 GEAIGNYY, CDR2 EKD. Here the CDR3 reads CACDSGGHDSWDTRQMFF. For the CDR3, the DNA is TGTGCCTGTGACTCTGGGGGACACGACTCCTGGGACACCCGACAGATGTTTTTC.

This clone rates as medium-sized. The identical CDR3 is also encoded by other nucleotide sequences in the sample. The rearrangement uses TRDV2 and TRDJ3; 10 bases line up with TRDD3. CDR3 length: 20 residues. Germline V gene data show CDR1 as GEAIGNYY and CDR2 as EKD. J was trimmed by 0 bases and V by 3 bases; bases with no gene match: 10. The CDR3 spells CACDALYWGISSWDTRQMFF. The CDR3 coding sequence is TGTGCCTGTGACGCCTTGTACTGGGGGATCAGCTCCTGGGACACCCGACAGATGTTTTTC.

This clone was picked up a small number of times. One base away lies a much larger clone, so this may be a sequencing read error. Distinct nucleotide sequences in the sample also encode this CDR3. The chain links TRDV2 to TRDJ3; D is unresolved. The CDR3 sequence is 18 residues long. V was trimmed by 2 bases and J by 0 bases, leaving 13 bases between them. Germline V CDR1 and CDR2: GEAIGNYY, EKD. DNA of the CDR3: TGTGCCTGTGACAGCGCCGGGCCTAGCTCCTGGGACACCCGACAGATGTTTTTC. Its protein is CACDSAGPSSWDTRQMFF.